This T cell receptor beta chain was retrieved from a study of blood T cell repertoires in COVID-19. Trimming removed 5 bases at V and 5 bases at J, with 16 bases between. The CDR3 totals 15 residues. Germline CDR1 and CDR2: ENHRY and SYGVKD. As handled by the study authors: Nucleated cell counts were estimated from reference gene primer amplification. Clones were sequenced by immunoSEQ multiplex PCR, and TCRdb holds only the in-frame ones, with some missing. The V and J calls and clone size come from that table; D and trimming were worked out from the DNA. The table has 85,000 to 130,000 clones, 70% to 85% seen once.

Sequencing was carried out using peripheral blood. This TCR was sampled from a woman aged 55-70 years with acute or convalescent COVID-19. This chain uses TRBV10-3 with TRBJ2-1; weak D call: TRBD2 (5 bases). The CDR3 region has the DNA TGTGCCATCAGTAAGCGGACCATGGGCCACAATGAGCAGTTCTTC. Protein: CAISKRTMGHNEQFF.